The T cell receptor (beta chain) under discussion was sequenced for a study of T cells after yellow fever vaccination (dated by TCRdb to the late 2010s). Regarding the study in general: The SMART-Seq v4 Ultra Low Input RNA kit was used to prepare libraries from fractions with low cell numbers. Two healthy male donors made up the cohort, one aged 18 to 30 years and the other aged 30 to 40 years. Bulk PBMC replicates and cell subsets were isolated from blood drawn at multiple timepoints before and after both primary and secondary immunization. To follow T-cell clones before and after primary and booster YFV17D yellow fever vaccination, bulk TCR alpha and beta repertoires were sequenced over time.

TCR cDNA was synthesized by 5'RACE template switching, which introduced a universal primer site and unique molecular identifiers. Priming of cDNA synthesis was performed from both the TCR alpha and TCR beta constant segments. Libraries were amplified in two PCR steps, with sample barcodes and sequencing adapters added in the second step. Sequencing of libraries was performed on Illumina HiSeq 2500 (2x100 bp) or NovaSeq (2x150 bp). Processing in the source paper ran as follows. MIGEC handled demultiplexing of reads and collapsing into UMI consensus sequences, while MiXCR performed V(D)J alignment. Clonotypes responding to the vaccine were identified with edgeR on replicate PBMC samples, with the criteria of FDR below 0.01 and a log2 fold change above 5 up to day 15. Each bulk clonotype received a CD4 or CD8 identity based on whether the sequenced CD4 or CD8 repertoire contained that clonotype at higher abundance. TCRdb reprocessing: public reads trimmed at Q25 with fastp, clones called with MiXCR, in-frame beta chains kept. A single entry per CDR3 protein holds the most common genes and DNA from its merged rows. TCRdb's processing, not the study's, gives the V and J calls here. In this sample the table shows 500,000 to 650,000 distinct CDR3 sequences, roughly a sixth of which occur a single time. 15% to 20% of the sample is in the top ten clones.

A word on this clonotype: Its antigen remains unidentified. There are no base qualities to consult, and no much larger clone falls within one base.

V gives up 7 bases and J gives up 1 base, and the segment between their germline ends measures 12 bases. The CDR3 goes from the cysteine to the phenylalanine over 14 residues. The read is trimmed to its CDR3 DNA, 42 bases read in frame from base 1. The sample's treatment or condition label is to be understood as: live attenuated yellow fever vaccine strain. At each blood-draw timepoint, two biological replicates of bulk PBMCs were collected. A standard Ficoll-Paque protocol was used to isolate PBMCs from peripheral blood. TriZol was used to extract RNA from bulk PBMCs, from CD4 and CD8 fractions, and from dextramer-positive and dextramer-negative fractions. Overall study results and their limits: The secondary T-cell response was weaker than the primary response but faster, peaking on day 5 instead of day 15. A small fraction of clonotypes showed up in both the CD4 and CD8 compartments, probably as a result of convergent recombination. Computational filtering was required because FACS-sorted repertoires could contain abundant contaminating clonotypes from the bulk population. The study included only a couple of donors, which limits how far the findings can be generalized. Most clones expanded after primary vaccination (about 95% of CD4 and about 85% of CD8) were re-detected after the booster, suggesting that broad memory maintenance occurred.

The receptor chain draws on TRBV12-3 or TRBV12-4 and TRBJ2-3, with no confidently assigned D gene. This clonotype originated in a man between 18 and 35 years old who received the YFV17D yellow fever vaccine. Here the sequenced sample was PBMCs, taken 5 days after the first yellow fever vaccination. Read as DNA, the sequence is TGTGCCAGCACTCCCGCCGCTGGCACAGATACGCAGTATTTT. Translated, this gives CASTPAAGTDTQYF.